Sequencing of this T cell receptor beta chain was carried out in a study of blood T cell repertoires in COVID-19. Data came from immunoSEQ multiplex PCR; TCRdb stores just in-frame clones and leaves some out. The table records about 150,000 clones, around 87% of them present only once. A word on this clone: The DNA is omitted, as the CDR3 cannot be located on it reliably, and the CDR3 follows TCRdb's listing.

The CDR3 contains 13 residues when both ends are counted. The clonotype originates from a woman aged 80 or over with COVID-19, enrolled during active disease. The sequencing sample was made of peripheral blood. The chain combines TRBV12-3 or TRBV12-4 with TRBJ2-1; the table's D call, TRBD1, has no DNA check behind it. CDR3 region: CASSQTWGQGSFF.